A single sample gave rise to the 3 T cell receptor beta chains below, sequenced in a study of cytomegalovirus exposure and HLA in healthy donors. A multiplex PCR was run with 60 Vbeta primers and 13 Jbeta primers. Assay: immunoSEQ multiplex PCR; the TCRdb copy retains only in-frame clones and omits some. The repertoire holds some 120,000 clones, with 70% to 85% as singletons. Source material: PBMCs. The receptors come from a woman in her fifties or sixties in good health and CMV-seronegative.

The chain has TRBV9 and TRBJ2-5, with 14 nucleotides matching TRBD2. The assigned J gene may be wrong: the sequence end matches TRBJ2-7 better. The CDR3 is made up of 16 amino acids. The germline V gene encodes CDR1 SGDLS and CDR2 YYNGEE. CDR3 amino acids: CASSVRTSGGPYEQYF. CDR3 sequence (DNA): TGTGCCAGCAGCGTGCGGACTAGCGGGGGGCCCTACGAGCAGTACTTC.

V usage is TRBV7-8 and J usage is TRBJ2-7, with D perhaps TRBD1 (6 bases). The length of the CDR3 is 14 residues. Trimming pared 2 bases from V and 7 bases from J, leaving 15 bases between. Germline V CDR1 and CDR2: SGHVS, FQNEAQ. The CDR3, as DNA: TGTGCCAGCAGCTTACCTAGGGGGACGGGAGAGCAGTACTTC. Its protein is CASSLPRGTGEQYF.

The chain has TRBV6-1 and TRBJ2-6; D gene uncertain. The CDR3 extends over 17 amino acids. Germline assignment: CDR1 MNHNS and CDR2 SASEGT. Trimming stripped 4 bases from V and 2 bases from J, with 15 bases between. Written as DNA, the CDR3 is TGTGCCAGCAGTGGGCAGGTCCCCGCGCCTGGGGCCAACGTCCTGACTTTC. Translating it yields CASSGQVPAPGANVLTF.